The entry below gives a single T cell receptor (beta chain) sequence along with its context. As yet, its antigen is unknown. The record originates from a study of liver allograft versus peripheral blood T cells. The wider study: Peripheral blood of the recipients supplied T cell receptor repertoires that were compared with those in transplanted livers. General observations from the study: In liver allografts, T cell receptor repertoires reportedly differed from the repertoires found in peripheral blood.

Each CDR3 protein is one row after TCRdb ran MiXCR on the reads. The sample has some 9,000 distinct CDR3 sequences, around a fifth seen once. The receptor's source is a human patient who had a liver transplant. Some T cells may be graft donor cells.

The CDR3 nucleotides are TGTGCCAGCAGTTCTACCCAGGGAGAGGGCAATCAGCCCCAGCATTTT. This sequence encodes CASSSTQGEGNQPQHF. This chain uses TRBV12-3 or TRBV12-4 with TRBJ1-5; weak D call: TRBD1 (5 bases). This CDR3 has 16 residues. The germline V and J ends were trimmed by 4 bases and 2 bases, with 15 bases remaining between them.